A selection of T cell receptor beta chains follows, all from one sample in a study of T-cell reconstitution after alpha-beta-depleted transplantation in children. MiXCR, applied by TCRdb to the PCR reads, yields one record per CDR3 protein. Counted here are about 400,000 distinct CDR3 sequences, about 20% occurring once; the ten biggest clones make up 3.8%. This sample comprised PBMCs from the stem cell graft donor, obtained from the stem cell graft. Receptor source: a human donor who donated a stem cell graft to a child with acute myeloid leukemia. The CDR3 runs from the conserved cysteine through the conserved F or W. The order of the fields is clone size, V gene, D gene, J gene, CDR3 protein, CDR3 DNA. D genes are given only for firm matches. A row's size may be missing; if present it is once, few, many or a size class.

size: many
V: TRBV12-3/TRBV12-4
D: TRBD1
J: TRBJ1-1
CDR3: CASSYRQGEAFF
DNA: TGTGCCAGCAGTTACAGACAGGGAGAAGCTTTCTTT

size: -
V: TRBV4-2
D: TRBD1
J: TRBJ2-7
CDR3: CASSIGDRGLLYEQYF
DNA: TGTGCCAGCAGCATAGGCGACAGGGGGCTCCTCTACGAGCAGTACTTC

size: -
V: TRBV20-1
D: -
J: TRBJ2-1
CDR3: CSVHRADEQFF
DNA: TGCAGTGTGCATAGAGCCGATGAGCAGTTCTTC

size: few
V: TRBV12-3/TRBV12-4
D: -
J: TRBJ1-2
CDR3: CASSFWGATNYGYTF
DNA: TGTGCCAGCAGTTTTTGGGGGGCGACTAACTATGGCTACACCTTC

size: few
V: TRBV20-1
D: -
J: TRBJ2-7
CDR3: CSAGPTGEQYF
DNA: TGCAGTGCGGGACCAACCGGCGAGCAGTACTTC

size: few
V: TRBV28
D: -
J: TRBJ1-1
CDR3: CASSLRKMNTEAFF
DNA: TGTGCCAGCAGTTTGCGAAAGATGAACACTGAAGCTTTCTTT

size: few
V: TRBV24-1
D: TRBD1
J: TRBJ2-1
CDR3: CATSPSGRAGGSYNEQFF
DNA: TGTGCCACCAGTCCCTCGGGCAGGGCAGGGGGCTCCTACAATGAGCAGTTCTTC

size: -
V: TRBV12-3/TRBV12-4
D: TRBD2
J: TRBJ2-1
CDR3: CASTPSGRVRHNEQFF
DNA: TGTGCCAGCACCCCCAGCGGGAGGGTTCGGCACAATGAGCAGTTCTTC

size: few
V: TRBV29-1
D: -
J: TRBJ2-1
CDR3: CSVDGQIDFYNEQFF
DNA: TGCAGCGTTGACGGGCAGATTGATTTCTACAATGAGCAGTTCTTC

size: -
V: TRBV20-1
D: -
J: TRBJ2-1
CDR3: CSATGQGLFSYNEQFF
DNA: TGCAGTGCTACTGGGCAGGGGCTTTTTTCCTACAATGAGCAGTTCTTC

size: many
V: TRBV10-2
D: -
J: TRBJ2-7
CDR3: CASSESGVTEQYF
DNA: TGCGCCAGCAGTGAGTCGGGGGTGACGGAGCAGTACTTC

size: many
V: TRBV7-9
D: TRBD1
J: TRBJ1-2
CDR3: CASSTADRVYGYTF
DNA: TGTGCCAGCAGCACCGCGGACAGGGTGTATGGCTACACCTTC

size: -
V: TRBV25-1
D: TRBD2
J: TRBJ2-7
CDR3: CASSEAGGKGYEQYF
DNA: TGTGCCAGCAGTGAAGCCGGGGGGAAAGGTTACGAGCAGTACTTC

size: few
V: TRBV7-3
D: TRBD2
J: TRBJ2-1
CDR3: CASSLSLAENNEQFF
DNA: TGTGCCAGCAGCTTATCACTAGCGGAGAACAATGAGCAGTTCTTC

size: -
V: TRBV5-1
D: -
J: TRBJ2-3
CDR3: CASSLPSRRPMNHRTDTQYF
DNA: TGCGCCAGCAGCTTACCCTCCCGGCGGCCTATGAACCACCGCACAGATACGCAGTATTTT

size: -
V: TRBV4-3
D: TRBD2
J: TRBJ2-7
CDR3: CASSQGAGLAAYEQYF
DNA: TGCGCCAGCAGCCAAGGTGCGGGACTAGCGGCCTACGAGCAGTACTTC

size: -
V: TRBV29-1
D: -
J: TRBJ1-2
CDR3: CSVNSQAGYTF
DNA: TGCAGCGTTAATTCCCAGGCTGGCTACACCTTC

size: few
V: TRBV11-2
D: -
J: TRBJ2-7
CDR3: CASSLDGYRSYEQYF
DNA: TGTGCCAGCAGCTTAGACGGTTACCGCTCCTACGAGCAGTACTTC

size: -
V: TRBV3-1
D: TRBD1
J: TRBJ2-6
CDR3: CACRWDRHSGANVLTF
DNA: TGTGCATGCAGGTGGGACAGACACTCTGGGGCCAACGTCCTGACTTTC

size: -
V: TRBV7-9
D: TRBD1
J: TRBJ2-1
CDR3: CASSLPEDRADEQFF
DNA: TGTGCCAGCAGCTTACCTGAAGACAGGGCCGATGAGCAGTTCTTC

size: many
V: TRBV7-3
D: -
J: TRBJ2-3
CDR3: CASSFGSSYTDTQYF
DNA: TGTGCCAGCAGCTTTGGCTCTTCCTACACAGATACGCAGTATTTT

size: few
V: TRBV20-1
D: -
J: TRBJ2-5
CDR3: CSARVGRWETQYF
DNA: TGCAGTGCTAGAGTGGGGCGGTGGGAGACCCAGTACTTC

size: many
V: TRBV4-3
D: TRBD2
J: TRBJ2-1
CDR3: CASSQGRMAGAHEQFF
DNA: TGCGCCAGCAGCCAAGGGAGGATGGCGGGAGCGCATGAGCAGTTCTTC

size: few
V: TRBV7-3
D: -
J: TRBJ2-2
CDR3: CASSLTDSPTGELFF
DNA: TGTGCCAGCAGCCTAACCGACAGCCCCACCGGGGAGCTGTTTTTT

size: many
V: TRBV4-2
D: TRBD2
J: TRBJ2-7
CDR3: CASSPGGDLYEQYF
DNA: TGTGCCAGCTCCCCGGGAGGAGACCTTTACGAGCAGTACTTC

size: once
V: TRBV5-1
D: TRBD1
J: TRBJ1-6
CDR3: CASSLGMDRGYRSIAPLHF
DNA: TGCGCCAGCAGCTTGGGTATGGACAGGGGATACCGATCGATCGCTCCCCTCCACTTT

size: -
V: TRBV6-5
D: TRBD2
J: TRBJ2-2
CDR3: CASRSGRANTGELFF
DNA: TGTGCCAGCAGATCTGGGAGGGCCAACACCGGGGAGCTGTTTTTT

size: many
V: TRBV12-3/TRBV12-4
D: TRBD1
J: TRBJ1-4
CDR3: CASSWTGTNEKLFF
DNA: TGTGCCAGCAGTTGGACAGGGACTAATGAAAAACTGTTTTTT

size: few
V: TRBV12-3/TRBV12-4
D: -
J: TRBJ1-2
CDR3: CASSPGLGGGYTF
DNA: TGTGCCAGCAGTCCCGGTCTGGGGGGTGGCTACACCTTC

size: -
V: TRBV12-3/TRBV12-4
D: TRBD2
J: TRBJ2-7
CDR3: CASNKIGLAVYEQYF
DNA: TGTGCCAGCAATAAAATCGGACTAGCGGTCTACGAGCAGTACTTC

size: many
V: TRBV20-1
D: -
J: TRBJ1-1
CDR3: CSARRVAENTEAFF
DNA: TGCAGTGCTCGCAGGGTGGCGGAGAACACTGAAGCTTTCTTT

size: few
V: TRBV5-1
D: -
J: TRBJ2-1
CDR3: CASSPTEDNEQFF
DNA: TGCGCCAGCAGCCCGACTGAAGACAATGAGCAGTTCTTC